This record concerns one T cell receptor (beta chain) sequence. Its specificity is unknown. As the CDR3 is not closed by the conserved phenylalanine or tryptophan, this likely results from a read error. The limits of the CDR3 on the DNA are not certain, so only TCRdb's listed CDR3 is given. Unique molecular identifiers were incorporated when the TCRbeta library was constructed. TCRdb re-analysed the PCR reads in MiXCR, keeping a single row per CDR3 protein. The table has 600,000 or so distinct CDR3 sequences, more than 20% seen once; the top ten hold roughly an eighth. The CDR3 adds up to 13 amino acids, both ends counted. The germline V gene encodes CDR1 SEHNR and CDR2 FQNEAQ (reference sequence). This entry comes from a study of T-cell reconstitution after alpha-beta-depleted transplantation in children. Overall study results and limits: The study reportedly traced alpha-beta T cells about two months after transplant to several hundred expanded graft clones. Diversity and T-cell counts at one year after transplant derived mostly from new T cells. Surviving recipient T cells and thymic progenitors underlay high day-60 TCRbeta diversity in some patients.

The J gene is TRBJ2-3, the V gene TRBV7-9; TRBD2 was called by the table and not checked on the DNA. The specimen comprised PBMCs, mostly from graft donor cells, sampled 360 days after TCRalphabeta/CD19-depleted stem cell transplant. This TCR came from a boy in the first two years of life who had a stem cell transplant for acute myeloid leukemia, so the T cells may come from the graft donor. CDR3 region: CASSVIPSGGCIY.